The entry that follows covers one T cell receptor beta chain sequence. The antigen remains undetermined. J lost 1 base, V lost 0 bases, and 3 bases had no gene match. Germline assignment: CDR1 SGHRS and CDR2 YFSETQ. The CDR3 is 15 amino acids. This sample was taken from a study of T cells in tuberculosis. The assay was immunoSEQ multiplex PCR, and TCRdb's table has in-frame clones only and misses some. The table includes roughly 34,000 clones, around 95% detected once. Overall study findings and caveats: Active tuberculosis cases were adults; controls were adolescents.

Material: PBMCs. The receptor was derived from a donor aged 10-30 years with latent tuberculosis or without tuberculosis infection. V is TRBV5-1 and J is TRBJ1-1; the match to TRBD1 covers 7 bases. The CDR3 sequence is CASSLERGQNTEAFF. As DNA, the CDR3 is TGCGCCAGCAGCTTGGAAAGGGGGCAGAACACTGAAGCTTTCTTT.